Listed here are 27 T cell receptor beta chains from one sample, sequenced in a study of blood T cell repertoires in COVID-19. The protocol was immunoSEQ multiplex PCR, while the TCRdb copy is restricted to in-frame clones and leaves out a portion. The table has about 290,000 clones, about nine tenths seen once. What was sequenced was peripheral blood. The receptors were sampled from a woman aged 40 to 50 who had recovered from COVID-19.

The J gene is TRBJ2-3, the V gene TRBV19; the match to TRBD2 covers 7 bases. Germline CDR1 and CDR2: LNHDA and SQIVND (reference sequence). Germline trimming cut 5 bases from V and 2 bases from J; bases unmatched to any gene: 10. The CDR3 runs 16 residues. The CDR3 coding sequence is TGTGCCAGTAGTGGTGAGGTAGCGGGTTTCACAGATACGCAGTATTTT. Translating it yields CASSGEVAGFTDTQYF.

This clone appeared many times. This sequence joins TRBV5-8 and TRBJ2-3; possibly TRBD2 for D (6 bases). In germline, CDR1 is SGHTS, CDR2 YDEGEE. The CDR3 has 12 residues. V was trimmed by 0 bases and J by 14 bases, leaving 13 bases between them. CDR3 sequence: CASSLGLVERYF. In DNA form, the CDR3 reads TGTGCCAGCAGCTTGGGACTAGTTGAGCGGTATTTT.

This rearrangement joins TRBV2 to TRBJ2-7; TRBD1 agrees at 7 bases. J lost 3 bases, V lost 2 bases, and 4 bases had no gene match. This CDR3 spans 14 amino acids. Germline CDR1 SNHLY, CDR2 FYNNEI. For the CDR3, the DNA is TGTGCCAGCAGTGAATTAACAGGGGTCTACGAGCAGTACTTC. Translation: CASSELTGVYEQYF.

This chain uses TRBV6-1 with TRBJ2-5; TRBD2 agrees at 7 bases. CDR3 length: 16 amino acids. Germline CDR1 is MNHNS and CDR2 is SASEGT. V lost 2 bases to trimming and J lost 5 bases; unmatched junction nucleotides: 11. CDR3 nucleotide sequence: TGTGCCAGCAGTGAACGGGTGGGCGGGAGTAGCGAGACCCAGTACTTC. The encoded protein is CASSERVGGSSETQYF.

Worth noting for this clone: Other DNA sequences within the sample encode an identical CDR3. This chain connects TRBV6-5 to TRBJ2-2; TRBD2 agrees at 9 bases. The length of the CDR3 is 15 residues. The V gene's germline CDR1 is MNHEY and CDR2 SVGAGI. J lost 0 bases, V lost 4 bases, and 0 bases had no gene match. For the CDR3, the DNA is TGTGCCAGCAGTTTAGCGGGGGCGAACACCGGGGAGCTGTTTTTT. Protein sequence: CASSLAGANTGELFF.

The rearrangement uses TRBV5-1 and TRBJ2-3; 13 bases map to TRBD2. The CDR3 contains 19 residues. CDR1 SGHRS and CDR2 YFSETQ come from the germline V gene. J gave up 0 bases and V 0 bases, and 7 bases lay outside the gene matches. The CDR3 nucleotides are TGCGCCAGCAGCTTGGGACTAGCGGGAGGAGTAGCGAGCACAGATACGCAGTATTTT. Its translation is CASSLGLAGGVASTDTQYF.

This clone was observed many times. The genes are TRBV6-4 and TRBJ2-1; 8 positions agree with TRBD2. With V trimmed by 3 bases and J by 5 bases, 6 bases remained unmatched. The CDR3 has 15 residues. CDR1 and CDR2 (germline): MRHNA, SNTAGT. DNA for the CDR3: TGTGCCAGCAGTGATTCGGTAGCGGGAAACAATGAGCAGTTCTTC. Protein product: CASSDSVAGNNEQFF.

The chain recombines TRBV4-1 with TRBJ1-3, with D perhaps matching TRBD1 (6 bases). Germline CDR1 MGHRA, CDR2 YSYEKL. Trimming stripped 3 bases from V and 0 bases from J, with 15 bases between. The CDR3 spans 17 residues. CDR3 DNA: TGCGCCAGCAGCCATAACCGGGACACCGGCTCTGGAAACACCATATATTTT. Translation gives CASSHNRDTGSGNTIYF.

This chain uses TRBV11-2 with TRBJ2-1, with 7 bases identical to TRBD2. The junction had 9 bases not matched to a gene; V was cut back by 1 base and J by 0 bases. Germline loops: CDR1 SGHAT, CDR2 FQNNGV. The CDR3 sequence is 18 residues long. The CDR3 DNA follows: TGTGCCAGCAGCTTAGGATTGACGGGAGGTAGCTCCTACAATGAGCAGTTCTTC. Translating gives CASSLGLTGGSSYNEQFF.

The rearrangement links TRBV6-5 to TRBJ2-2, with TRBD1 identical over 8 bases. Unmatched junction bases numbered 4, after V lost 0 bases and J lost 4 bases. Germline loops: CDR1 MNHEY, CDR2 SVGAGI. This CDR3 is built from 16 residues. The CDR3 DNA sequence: TGTGCCAGCAGTTACTCTGGACAGGGAGGCACCGGGGAGCTGTTTTTT. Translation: CASSYSGQGGTGELFF.

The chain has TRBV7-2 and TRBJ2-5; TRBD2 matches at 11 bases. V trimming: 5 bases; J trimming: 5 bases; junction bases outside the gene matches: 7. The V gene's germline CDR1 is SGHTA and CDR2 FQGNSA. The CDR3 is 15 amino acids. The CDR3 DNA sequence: TGTGCCAGCAGCGACAGTAGCGGGAGGGGGGAGACCCAGTACTTC. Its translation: CASSDSSGRGETQYF. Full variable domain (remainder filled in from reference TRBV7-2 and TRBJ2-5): GAGVSQSPSNKVTEKGKDVELRCDPISGHTALYWYRQSLGQGLEFLIYFQGNSAPDKSGLPSDRFSAERTGGSVSTLTIQRTQQEDSAVYLCASSDSSGRGETQYFGPGTRLLVL.

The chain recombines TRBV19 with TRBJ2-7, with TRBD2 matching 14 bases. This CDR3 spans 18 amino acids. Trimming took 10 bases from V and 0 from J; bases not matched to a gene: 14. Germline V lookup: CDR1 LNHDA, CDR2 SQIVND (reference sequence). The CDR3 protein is CATAATSGRVGSSYEQYF. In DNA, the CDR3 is TGTGCCACCGCTGCGACTAGCGGGAGGGTTGGGAGCTCCTACGAGCAGTACTTC. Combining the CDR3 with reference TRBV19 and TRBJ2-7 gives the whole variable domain DGGITQSPKYLFRKEGQNVTLSCEQNLNHDAMYWYRQDPGQGLRLIYYSQIVNDFQKGDIAEGYSVSREKKESFPLTVTSAQKNPTAFYLCATAATSGRVGSSYEQYFGPGTRLTVT.

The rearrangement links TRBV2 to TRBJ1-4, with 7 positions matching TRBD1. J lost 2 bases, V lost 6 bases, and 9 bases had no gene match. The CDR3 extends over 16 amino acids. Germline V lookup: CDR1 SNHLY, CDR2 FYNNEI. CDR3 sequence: CASRGDSLATNEKLFF. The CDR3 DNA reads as TGTGCCAGCAGGGGGGACAGTTTGGCGACTAATGAAAAACTGTTTTTT. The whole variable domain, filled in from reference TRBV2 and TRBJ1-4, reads EPEVTQTPSHQVTQMGQEVILRCVPISNHLYFYWYRQILGQKVEFLVSFYNNEISEKSEIFDDQFSVERPDGSNFTLKIRSTKLEDSAMYFCASRGDSLATNEKLFFGSGTQLSVL.

DNA of the CDR3: TGTGCCAGCAGCTCCCTGGGGCTGGGACTAAACTATGGCTACACCTTC. The encoded protein is CASSSLGLGLNYGYTF. The chain combines TRBV5-4 with TRBJ1-2; D is possibly TRBD1 (5 bases). V was clipped by 3 bases and J by 2 bases, with 17 bases between them. This CDR3 spans 16 amino acids. Germline CDR1 is SGHNT and CDR2 is YYREEE (reference sequence).

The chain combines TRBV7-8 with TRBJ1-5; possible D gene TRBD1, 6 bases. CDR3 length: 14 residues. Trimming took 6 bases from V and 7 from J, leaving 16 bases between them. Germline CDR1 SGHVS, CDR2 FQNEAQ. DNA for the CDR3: TGTGCCAGCAGTTCCGAGGGGGGGTTCCAGCCCCAGCATTTT. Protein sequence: CASSSEGGFQPQHF.

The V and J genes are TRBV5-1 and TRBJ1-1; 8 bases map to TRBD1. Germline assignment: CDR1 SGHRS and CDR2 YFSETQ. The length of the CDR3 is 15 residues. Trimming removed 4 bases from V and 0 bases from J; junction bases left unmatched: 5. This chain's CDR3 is CASSRRTGMNTEAFF. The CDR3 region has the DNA TGCGCCAGCAGCCGACGGACAGGGATGAACACTGAAGCTTTCTTT.

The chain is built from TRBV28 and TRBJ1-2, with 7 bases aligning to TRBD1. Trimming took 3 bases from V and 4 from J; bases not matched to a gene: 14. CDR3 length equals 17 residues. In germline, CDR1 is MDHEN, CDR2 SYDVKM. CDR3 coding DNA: TGTGCCAGCAGTTTCCCCCCGGACAGGAGTGACCTCTATGGCTACACCTTC. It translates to CASSFPPDRSDLYGYTF.

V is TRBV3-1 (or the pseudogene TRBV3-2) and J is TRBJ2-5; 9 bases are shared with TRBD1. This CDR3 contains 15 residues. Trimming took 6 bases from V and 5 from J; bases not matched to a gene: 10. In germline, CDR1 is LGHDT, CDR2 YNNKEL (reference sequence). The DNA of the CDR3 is TGTGCCAGCAGTCTACCCACAGGGGGCGGGGAGACCCAGTACTTC. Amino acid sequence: CASSLPTGGGETQYF.

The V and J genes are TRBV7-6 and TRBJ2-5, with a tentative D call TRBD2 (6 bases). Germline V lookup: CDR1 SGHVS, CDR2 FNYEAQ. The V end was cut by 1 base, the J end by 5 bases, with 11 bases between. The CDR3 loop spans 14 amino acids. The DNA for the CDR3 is TGTGCCAGCAGCTTAGAGGTCGCGGGGGAGACCCAGTACTTC. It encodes CASSLEVAGETQYF.

The CDR3 loop reads CAWSARLALYNEQFF. The CDR3 DNA reads as TGTGCCTGGAGTGCCAGACTAGCCCTCTACAATGAGCAGTTCTTC. V is TRBV30 and J is TRBJ2-1; TRBD2 agrees at 7 bases. J lost 3 bases, V lost 1 base, and 6 bases had no gene match. The CDR3 is 15 amino acids. The germline V gene encodes CDR1 GTSNPN and CDR2 SVGIG (reference sequence).

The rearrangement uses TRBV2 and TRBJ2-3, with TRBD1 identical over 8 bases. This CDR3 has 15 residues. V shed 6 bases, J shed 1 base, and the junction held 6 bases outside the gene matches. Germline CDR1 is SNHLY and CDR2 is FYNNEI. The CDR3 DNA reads TGTGCCAGCAGGGCGACAGGGGTGGGCACAGATACGCAGTATTTT. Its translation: CASRATGVGTDTQYF.

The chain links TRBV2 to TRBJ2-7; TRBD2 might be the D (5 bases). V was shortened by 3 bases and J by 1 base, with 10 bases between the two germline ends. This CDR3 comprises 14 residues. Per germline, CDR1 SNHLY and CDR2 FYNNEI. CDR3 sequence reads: CASSDGLESYEQYF. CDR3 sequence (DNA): TGTGCCAGCAGTGACGGACTGGAGTCCTACGAGCAGTACTTC.

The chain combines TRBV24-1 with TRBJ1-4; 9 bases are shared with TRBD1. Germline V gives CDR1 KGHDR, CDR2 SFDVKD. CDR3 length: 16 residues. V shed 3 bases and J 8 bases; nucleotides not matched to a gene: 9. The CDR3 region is CATSDAGQGFSEKLFF. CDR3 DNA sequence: TGTGCCACCAGTGATGCGGGACAGGGTTTTTCCGAAAAACTGTTTTTT.

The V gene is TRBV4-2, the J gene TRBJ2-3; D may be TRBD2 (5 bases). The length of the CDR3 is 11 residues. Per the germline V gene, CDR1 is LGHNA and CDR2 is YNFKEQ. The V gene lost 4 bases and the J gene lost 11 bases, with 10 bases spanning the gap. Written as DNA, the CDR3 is TGTGCCAGCAGCCCCGGACTCCGGCAGTATTTT. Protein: CASSPGLRQYF.

CDR3 loop: CASSPTGDTQYF. DNA for the CDR3: TGTGCCAGCAGCCCCACAGGAGATACGCAGTATTTT. This chain joins TRBV7-3 and TRBJ2-3; D possibly corresponds to TRBD1 (5 bases). The length of the CDR3 is 12 residues. Germline loops: CDR1 SGHTA, CDR2 FQGTGA. Trimming pared 5 bases from V and 5 bases from J, leaving 8 bases between.

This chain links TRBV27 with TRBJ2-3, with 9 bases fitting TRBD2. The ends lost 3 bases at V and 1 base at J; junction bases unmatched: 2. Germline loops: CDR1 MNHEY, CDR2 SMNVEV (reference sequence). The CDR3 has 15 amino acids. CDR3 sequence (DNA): TGTGCCAGCAGTTTGACTAGCGGAGGCACAGATACGCAGTATTTT. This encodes CASSLTSGGTDTQYF.

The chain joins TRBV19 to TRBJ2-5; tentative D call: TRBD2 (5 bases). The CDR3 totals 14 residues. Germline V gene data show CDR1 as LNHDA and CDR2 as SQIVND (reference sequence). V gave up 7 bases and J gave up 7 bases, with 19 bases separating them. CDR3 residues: CASMLTDSPGTQYF. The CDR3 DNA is TGTGCCAGTATGTTAACGGACTCCCCGGGGACCCAGTACTTC.